Listed here are 28 T cell receptor beta chains from one sample, sequenced in a study of blood T cell repertoires in COVID-19. The assay was immunoSEQ multiplex PCR, and TCRdb's table has in-frame clones only and misses some. The sample lists more than 200,000 clones, 70% to 90% seen once, with under 14% in the top ten. The material sequenced was PBMCs or T cells enriched from blood (not recorded which). The receptors shown here come from a man younger than 40 who had recovered from COVID-19.

The J gene is TRBJ1-2, the V gene TRBV18, with TRBD1 matching 8 bases. This CDR3 has 14 amino acids. Unmatched junction bases numbered 7, after V lost 3 bases and J lost 7 bases. CDR1 is KGHSH, CDR2 LQKENI, per germline. The CDR3 nucleotides read TGTGCCAGCTCACCCCCGGACAGGGTGGTTGGCTACACCTTC. This translates into CASSPPDRVVGYTF.

The rearrangement joins TRBV9 to TRBJ2-3, with a possible D match to TRBD2 (5 bases). CDR3 length equals 17 residues. CDR1 and CDR2 (germline): SGDLS, YYNGEE. V dropped 1 base and J dropped 7 bases, with 22 bases sitting between them. This CDR3 is CASSVSPLSVNGNTQYF. The CDR3 nucleotides read TGTGCCAGCAGCGTATCCCCCCTAAGCGTAAACGGGAATACGCAGTATTTT.

V is TRBV7-6 and J is TRBJ2-1; 14 bases are shared with TRBD2. The germline V gene has CDR1 SGHVS and CDR2 FNYEAQ. The CDR3 spans 16 residues. V lost 2 bases, J lost 10 bases, and 7 bases stayed unmatched. For the CDR3, the DNA is TGTGCCAGCAGCTTACCCTGGACTAGCGGGAGGACGGAGCAGTTCTTC. Residues: CASSLPWTSGRTEQFF.

The chain employs TRBV20-1 and TRBJ1-2, with D possibly matching TRBD1 (6 bases). V was pared by 3 bases and J by 8 bases, with 10 bases between. CDR3 length: 11 residues. Germline-derived CDR1 and CDR2 are DFQATT and SNEGSKA (reference sequence). The CDR3 spells CSASRGGGYTF. The CDR3 DNA follows: TGCAGTGCTAGTAGGGGGGGAGGCTACACCTTC.

The chain employs TRBV11-3 and TRBJ2-2, with TRBD2 as a possible D gene (6 bases). From germline, CDR1 is SGHNT and CDR2 YENEEA. The CDR3 is 16 residues long. The V gene lost 6 bases and the J gene lost 3 bases, with 17 bases spanning the gap. The CDR3 region is CASSPGGGVHTGELFF. CDR3 DNA: TGTGCCAGCAGTCCTGGAGGCGGGGTCCACACCGGGGAGCTGTTTTTT.

The chain recombines TRBV18 with TRBJ1-1; D is possibly TRBD1 (6 bases). Trimming removed 1 base from V and 3 bases from J, with 6 bases in between. This CDR3 comprises 13 residues. Germline CDR1 is KGHSH and CDR2 is LQKENI. This CDR3 reads CASSPRTDTEAFF. CDR3 DNA: TGTGCCAGCTCACCACGGACAGACACTGAAGCTTTCTTT.

This sequence joins TRBV28 and TRBJ2-1; a weak D match, TRBD2 (6 bases). The CDR3 length is 16 residues. CDR1 MDHEN and CDR2 SYDVKM come from the germline V gene. Trimming removed 1 base at V and 10 bases at J, with 20 bases between. CDR3: CASSLSGEWAAQEQFF. The CDR3 coding sequence is TGTGCCAGCAGTTTATCGGGGGAGTGGGCGGCGCAGGAGCAGTTCTTC.

This chain connects TRBV5-4 to TRBJ2-7; the match to TRBD2 covers 7 bases. Trimming cost V 3 bases and J 4 bases; bases outside gene matches: 10. Germline CDR1 and CDR2: SGHNT and YYREEE (reference sequence). This CDR3 has 15 residues. This CDR3 is CASSSKVRGSYEQYF. CDR3 nucleotides: TGTGCCAGCAGCTCCAAGGTCCGCGGGAGTTACGAGCAGTACTTC.

Comment on this clone: The junction departs from the called germline gene at one end, perhaps through a read error. V usage is TRBV7-4 and J usage is TRBJ1-5; TRBD1 is a possible D gene (6 bases). The CDR3 length is 17 residues. Germline lookup yields CDR1 SGHVT and CDR2 SQSDAQ. The CDR3 nucleotides are TGTCCCAGCCGCGACGGAAAAGGGGGGGGCAGCAATCAGCCCCAGCATTTT. This codes for CPSRDGKGGGSNQPQHF. The whole variable domain, remainder taken from reference TRBV7-4 and TRBJ1-5, is GAGVSQSPRYKVAKRGRDVALRCDSISGHVTLYWYRQTLGQGSEVLTYSQSDAQRDKSGRPSGRFSAERPERSVSTLKIQRTEQGDSAVYLCPSRDGKGGGSNQPQHFGDGTRLSIL.

Only a few counts were recorded for this clone. V usage is TRBV29-1 and J usage is TRBJ2-7; the D is unclear. The CDR3 is made up of 11 amino acids. Germline V gene sequence: CDR1 SQVTM, CDR2 ANQGSEA. V was shortened by 1 base and J by 2 bases, with 3 bases between the two germline ends. CDR3 DNA: TGCAGCGTTGAAGCGGCCTACGAGCAGTACTTC. Translating it yields CSVEAAYEQYF.

The chain is built from TRBV19 and TRBJ2-2, with 7 bases identical to TRBD2. Germline V CDR1 and CDR2: LNHDA, SQIVND (reference sequence). CDR3 length: 11 amino acids. The CDR3 here is CTRGIAGELFF. Written as DNA, the CDR3 is TGTACGCGGGGGATCGCCGGGGAGCTGTTTTTT.

The chain combines TRBV30 with TRBJ2-2; 8 nucleotides agree with TRBD2. The germline V gene has CDR1 GTSNPN and CDR2 SVGIG (reference sequence). This CDR3 is 14 amino acids long. After removal of 3 bases from V and 8 bases from J, the junction contained 8 bases not matched to a gene. The CDR3 is CAWRSSGRWGELFF. As DNA, the CDR3 is TGTGCCTGGAGATCCAGCGGGAGATGGGGGGAGCTGTTTTTT.

The V call is TRBV11-2, the J call TRBJ2-7; 9 bases map to TRBD2. There are 17 residues in the CDR3. V was clipped by 4 bases and J by 5 bases; unmatched bases: 15. Germline assignment: CDR1 SGHAT and CDR2 FQNNGV. CDR3 protein: CASSSLKGGRALDEQYF. In DNA form, the CDR3 reads TGTGCCAGCAGCTCCCTTAAGGGCGGGAGGGCCCTGGACGAGCAGTACTTC.

This clone was seen a single time. Other DNA sequences in the same sample also yield this CDR3. This sequence joins TRBV7-2 and TRBJ1-6; 10 bases align to TRBD1. V lost 4 bases to trimming and J lost 10 bases; unmatched junction nucleotides: 10. CDR1 SGHTA and CDR2 FQGNSA come from the germline V gene. The CDR3 runs 16 residues. CDR3 loop: CASSSRDRGQGSPLHF. The CDR3 nucleotides are TGTGCCAGCAGCTCTCGTGACAGGGGGCAGGGATCACCCCTCCACTTT.

The gene calls are TRBV10-3 and TRBJ2-3; tentative D call: TRBD1 (5 bases). The germline gives CDR1 ENHRY, CDR2 SYGVKD. CDR3 length: 18 amino acids. The V end was cut by 10 bases, the J end by 3 bases, with 29 bases between. The CDR3 is CATGRITRARYITDTQYF. The CDR3 DNA sequence: TGTGCCACCGGAAGAATAACCAGGGCCCGCTACATTACAGATACGCAGTATTTT.

V gene TRBV6-2 or TRBV6-3 combines with J gene TRBJ1-1, with D perhaps TRBD1 (6 bases). Trimming took 4 bases from V and 0 from J, leaving 6 bases between them. Germline lookup yields CDR1 MNHEY and CDR2 SVGEGT. The length of the CDR3 is 13 residues. The CDR3 coding sequence is TGTGCCAGCAGTTGGACAGTGAACACTGAAGCTTTCTTT. Its protein is CASSWTVNTEAFF.

The genes are TRBV3-1 (or the pseudogene TRBV3-2) and TRBJ2-1; 8 bases agree with TRBD2. CDR3 length: 17 amino acids. The junction had 6 bases not matched to a gene; V was cut back by 0 bases and J by 2 bases. CDR1 LGHDT and CDR2 YNNKEL come from the germline V gene (reference sequence). Here the CDR3 DNA reads TGTGCCAGCAGCCAAGATTCAGCGGGGGCCGCCTACAATGAGCAGTTCTTC. This sequence encodes CASSQDSAGAAYNEQFF.

The rearrangement joins TRBV5-5 to TRBJ1-3, with TRBD1 identical over 8 bases. The CDR3 runs to 17 residues. CDR1 SGHKS and CDR2 YYEKEE come from the germline V gene (reference sequence). J gave up 2 bases and V 3 bases, and 10 bases lay outside the gene matches. The DNA for the CDR3 is TGTGCCAGCAGCTCTCGAGGGACAGGCGGCCCTGGAAACACCATATATTTT. Its protein is CASSSRGTGGPGNTIYF.

V usage is TRBV18 and J usage is TRBJ2-6; D remains unclear. V was shortened by 5 bases and J by 0 bases, with 14 bases between the two germline ends. CDR1 and CDR2 (germline): KGHSH, LQKENI. This CDR3 has 17 amino acids. The CDR3 reads CASSVALLYSGANVLTF. CDR3 sequence (DNA): TGTGCCAGCTCAGTCGCACTTCTCTACTCTGGGGCCAACGTCCTGACTTTC.

The chain carries TRBV6-5 and TRBJ1-1; perhaps TRBD1 as D (5 bases). Germline V lookup: CDR1 MNHEY, CDR2 SVGAGI. CDR3 size: 15 residues. The ends were cut back, 2 bases at V and 1 base at J, with 11 bases in the middle. CDR3 in DNA: TGTGCCAGCAGTTACCAGGGTGGGGCGAACACTGAAGCTTTCTTT. The encoded protein is CASSYQGGANTEAFF.

This chain links TRBV6-5 with TRBJ2-7; D might be TRBD2 (5 bases). There are 14 residues in the CDR3. CDR1 is MNHEY and CDR2 is SVGAGI in the germline V gene. Trimming took off 2 bases at V and 3 bases at J, with 11 bases between the two ends. The CDR3 region has the DNA TGTGCCAGCAGTTACGGGTCGGGGAGCTACGAGCAGTACTTC. Translation gives CASSYGSGSYEQYF.

This chain joins TRBV5-5 and TRBJ2-7; D is undetermined. Germline V lookup: CDR1 SGHKS, CDR2 YYEKEE (reference sequence). This CDR3 comprises 12 residues. Trimming stripped 4 bases from V and 5 bases from J, with 10 bases between. CDR3 amino acids: CASSHVGDEQYF. CDR3 nucleotide sequence: TGTGCCAGCAGCCATGTCGGAGACGAGCAGTACTTC.

The chain has TRBV7-6 and TRBJ2-5; 12 bases are shared with TRBD2. Looked up from germline, CDR1 is SGHVS and CDR2 is FNYEAQ. This CDR3 comprises 16 residues. The V gene end was trimmed by 5 bases and the J gene end by 1 base; junction bases not matched to a gene: 5. The CDR3 bases are TGTGCCAGCAGCCGGACTAGCGGGAACATCCAAGAGACCCAGTACTTC. This codes for CASSRTSGNIQETQYF.

The rearrangement uses TRBV6-4 and TRBJ2-2; D remains unclear. Germline V lookup: CDR1 MRHNA, CDR2 SNTAGT. Trimming cost V 3 bases and J 5 bases, with 7 bases left between them. This CDR3 is 13 amino acids long. The CDR3 nucleotides read TGTGCCAGCAGTGAAAGCGTTACCGGGGAGCTGTTTTTT. Amino acids: CASSESVTGELFF.

The CDR3 loop is CASSMGLTGRSYNEQFF. The DNA for the CDR3 is TGTGCCAGCAGTATGGGTTTGACAGGGAGGTCCTACAATGAGCAGTTCTTC. This chain connects TRBV5-4 to TRBJ2-1; D possibly corresponds to TRBD1 (7 bases). The CDR3 runs 17 residues. V dropped 5 bases and J dropped 1 base, with 19 bases sitting between them. Germline loops: CDR1 SGHNT, CDR2 YYREEE (reference sequence).

V is TRBV6-5 and J is TRBJ2-2, with D uncertain. V lost 5 bases, J lost 0 bases, and 10 bases lay in between. Germline assignment: CDR1 MNHEY and CDR2 SVGAGI. The CDR3 is 15 residues long. The CDR3 protein is CASSPRATNTGELFF. DNA of the CDR3: TGTGCCAGCAGTCCCCGCGCCACGAACACCGGGGAGCTGTTTTTT.

V and J are TRBV7-3 and TRBJ2-3; 8 bases agree with TRBD2. Germline V gene data show CDR1 as SGHTA and CDR2 as FQGTGA. V dropped 5 bases and J dropped 5; count of bases not matched to a gene: 9. This CDR3 region has 15 residues. The CDR3 bases are TGTGCCAGCAGCCAAACCGGGGGGGCGGTAGATACGCAGTATTTT. It is translated as CASSQTGGAVDTQYF.

V usage is TRBV11-2 and J usage is TRBJ1-2; no clear D. The CDR3 consists of 15 residues. From germline, CDR1 is SGHAT and CDR2 FQNNGV. V lost 3 bases and J lost 4, with 15 bases in between. The CDR3 spells CASSFRGAFPYGYTF. CDR3 bases: TGTGCCAGCAGCTTTAGAGGCGCCTTCCCCTATGGCTACACCTTC. Based on the CDR3 plus reference TRBV11-2 and TRBJ1-2, the full variable domain is EAGVAQSPRYKIIEKRQSVAFWCNPISGHATLYWYQQILGQGPKLLIQFQNNGVVDDSQLPKDRFSAERLKGVDSTLKIQPAKLEDSAVYLCASSFRGAFPYGYTFGSGTRLTVV.